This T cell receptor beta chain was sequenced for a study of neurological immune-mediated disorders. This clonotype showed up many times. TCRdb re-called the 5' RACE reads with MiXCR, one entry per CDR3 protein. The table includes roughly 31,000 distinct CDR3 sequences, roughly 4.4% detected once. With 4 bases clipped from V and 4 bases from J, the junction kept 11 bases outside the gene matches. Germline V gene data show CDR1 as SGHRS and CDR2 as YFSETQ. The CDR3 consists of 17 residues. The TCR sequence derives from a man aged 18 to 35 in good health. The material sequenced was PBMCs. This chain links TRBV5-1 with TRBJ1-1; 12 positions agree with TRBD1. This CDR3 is CASSPGTGGREGTEAFF. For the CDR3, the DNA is TGCGCCAGCAGCCCCGGGACAGGGGGCAGGGAGGGCACTGAAGCTTTCTTT.